One and the same sample provided the 25 T cell receptor beta chains below, sequenced in a study of blood T cell repertoires in COVID-19. Profiling relied on immunoSEQ multiplex PCR, and the TCRdb table lists in-frame clones only, not all of them. The repertoire holds roughly 140,000 clones, with roughly 79% as singletons. Material for sequencing was peripheral blood. Receptors originate from a human donor in a cohort sampled during active COVID-19.

This CDR3 reads CASSLALASVNEQFF. As DNA, the CDR3 is TGTGCCAGCAGCTTAGCGCTGGCTAGTGTCAATGAGCAGTTCTTC. The V gene is TRBV7-2, the J gene TRBJ2-1, with D hard to call. CDR1 SGHTA and CDR2 FQGNSA come from the germline V gene. Trimming left V 0 bases short and J 6 bases short, with 12 bases between. The CDR3 sequence is 15 residues long.

V and J are TRBV6-5 and TRBJ2-7, with TRBD1 matching 8 bases. This CDR3 has 15 amino acids. V was pared by 0 bases and J by 4 bases, with 5 bases of the junction left unmatched. Germline V gives CDR1 MNHEY, CDR2 SVGAGI. The CDR3 loop reads CASSYSTRGLYEQYF. CDR3 in DNA: TGTGCCAGCAGTTACTCGACCAGGGGGCTTTACGAGCAGTACTTC.

Concerning this clone itself: This may be a read error, as it is one base from a much larger clone. The chain uses TRBV2 and TRBJ2-1, with 10 bases lining up with TRBD2. This CDR3 comprises 14 residues. CDR1 and CDR2 (germline): SNHLY, FYNNEI. V shed 6 bases and J 4 bases; nucleotides not matched to a gene: 3. The CDR3 DNA reads as TGTGCCAGCAGCTGGACTAGCGGTTACAATGAGCAGTTCTTC. It codes for CASSWTSGYNEQFF.

This chain uses TRBV11-2 with TRBJ2-3; 9 bases agree with TRBD1. Germline values: CDR1 SGHAT, CDR2 FQNNGV. This CDR3 is 16 amino acids long. V dropped 1 base and J dropped 0; count of bases not matched to a gene: 2. CDR3 sequence: CASSLGGQGSTDTQYF. The CDR3 DNA reads as TGTGCCAGCAGCTTAGGGGGACAGGGAAGCACAGATACGCAGTATTTT.

The chain carries TRBV12-3 or TRBV12-4 and TRBJ2-7; D is uncertain. There are 12 residues in the CDR3. V was shortened by 8 bases and J by 2 bases, with 10 bases between the two germline ends. In DNA, the CDR3 is TGTGCCAGCGGTCTGCTACCCTACGAGCAGTACTTC. Protein product: CASGLLPYEQYF.

J is TRBJ2-7 and V is TRBV5-1; 9 nucleotides agree with TRBD1. The germline CDR1 and CDR2 sequences are SGHRS and YFSETQ. CDR3 length: 15 residues. V shed 3 bases, J shed 4 bases, and the junction held 8 bases outside the gene matches. DNA of the CDR3: TGCGCCAGCAGCTCGGCCGGGACAGGGCCTTACGAGCAGTACTTC. This translates into CASSSAGTGPYEQYF.

This clone showed up just once. The CDR3 bases are TGTGCCAGCAGTTTCGGACTCCGGACAGGGGGAAATGAAAAACTGTTTTTT. Translation gives CASSFGLRTGGNEKLFF. The V call is TRBV28, the J call TRBJ1-4; the match to TRBD1 covers 10 bases. From germline, CDR1 is MDHEN and CDR2 SYDVKM. V shed 3 bases, J shed 5 bases, and the junction held 9 bases outside the gene matches. This CDR3 region has 17 residues.

The J gene is TRBJ2-5, the V gene TRBV11-2; TRBD1 might be the D (5 bases). Germline V gives CDR1 SGHAT, CDR2 FQNNGV. The CDR3 is 18 amino acids. V was clipped by 6 bases and J by 2 bases, with 25 bases between them. The CDR3 region has the DNA TGTGCCAGCAGTGTTCTGGGTCTTACAGGAACTATGCAAGAGACCCAGTACTTC. It yields the protein CASSVLGLTGTMQETQYF.

The chain employs TRBV6-2 or TRBV6-3 and TRBJ2-7, with D maybe TRBD2 (5 bases). This CDR3 is built from 17 residues. The V gene lost 2 bases and the J gene lost 0 bases, with 17 bases spanning the gap. Germline CDR1 is MNHEY and CDR2 is SVGEGT. In DNA form, the CDR3 reads TGTGCCAGCAGTTACGTTTTTTTTGGAGGAACCTCCTACGAGCAGTACTTC. This gives the protein CASSYVFFGGTSYEQYF.

The chain is built from TRBV11-2 and TRBJ2-7; TRBD2 matches at 14 bases. The CDR3 loop spans 16 amino acids. With V trimmed by 1 base and J by 9 bases, 8 bases remained unmatched. Germline lookup yields CDR1 SGHAT and CDR2 FQNNGV. The CDR3 is CASSLARTSGRIGQYF. CDR3 nucleotide sequence: TGTGCCAGCAGCTTAGCTAGGACTAGCGGGAGGATCGGGCAGTACTTC.

The genes are TRBV6-1 and TRBJ1-4, with D perhaps matching TRBD1 (6 bases). CDR1 and CDR2 from the germline V gene are MNHNS and SASEGT. This CDR3 comprises 16 residues. Trimming left V 0 bases short and J 4 bases short, with 12 bases between. CDR3 sequence: CASSEALGGHNEKLFF. The CDR3 DNA is TGTGCCAGCAGTGAAGCGCTTGGGGGCCATAATGAAAAACTGTTTTTT.

The chain combines TRBV19 with TRBJ2-6, with a possible D match to TRBD1 (6 bases). Germline V gene lookup returns CDR1 LNHDA and CDR2 SQIVND (reference sequence). The CDR3 spans 21 residues. Trimming removed 5 bases from V and 4 bases from J, with 30 bases in between. CDR3 protein: CASSPQGQTPVFNPGANVLTF. The CDR3 DNA follows: TGTGCCAGTAGTCCTCAGGGGCAGACACCAGTATTTAATCCGGGGGCCAACGTCCTGACTTTC.

This chain links TRBV28 with TRBJ1-2, with 9 bases fitting TRBD1. V was clipped by 5 bases and J by 7 bases; unmatched bases: 8. Germline values: CDR1 MDHEN, CDR2 SYDVKM. The CDR3 totals 14 residues. This CDR3 is CASSEGQGYGGYTF. The DNA for the CDR3 is TGTGCCAGCAGTGAGGGACAGGGCTACGGTGGCTACACCTTC.

The chain combines TRBV19 with TRBJ1-2; no clear D gene. Germline values: CDR1 LNHDA, CDR2 SQIVND (reference sequence). With 1 base removed from V and 2 bases from J, the gap between germline ends came to 8 bases. The CDR3 has 14 amino acids. The CDR3 DNA sequence: TGTGCCAGTAGTATAGTTGCAAGCAACTATGGCTACACCTTC. It yields the protein CASSIVASNYGYTF.

This chain uses TRBV11-2 with TRBJ1-4, with 8 positions matching TRBD1. Germline CDR1 SGHAT, CDR2 FQNNGV. The V gene end was trimmed by 10 bases and the J gene end by 3 bases; junction bases not matched to a gene: 4. The CDR3 extends over 13 amino acids. The CDR3 DNA reads as TGTGCCACCCAGGGGGCAGCTAATGAAAAACTGTTTTTT. Protein sequence: CATQGAANEKLFF.

The sample holds a few counts of this clone. The chain employs TRBV7-9 and TRBJ1-1; 7 positions agree with TRBD1. The CDR3 has 16 amino acids. The germline V gene has CDR1 SEHNR and CDR2 FQNEAQ (reference sequence). The V gene end was trimmed by 5 bases and the J gene end by 0 bases; junction bases not matched to a gene: 9. The CDR3 nucleotides are TGTGCCAGCAGCCCAGGGGGAAGTTCGGTGAACACTGAAGCTTTCTTT. It codes for CASSPGGSSVNTEAFF.

The chain has TRBV7-9 and TRBJ1-6; 7 positions agree with TRBD1. Trimming removed 1 base from V and 10 bases from J; junction bases left unmatched: 7. CDR1 is SEHNR, CDR2 FQNEAQ, per germline (reference sequence). The CDR3 sequence is 15 residues long. The CDR3 DNA sequence: TGTGCCAGCAGCTTAGAGGACAGGTCAAACTCACCCCTCCACTTT. Translation: CASSLEDRSNSPLHF.

This clone appeared once. This chain connects TRBV28 to TRBJ2-4, with D possibly TRBD2 on 5 matching bases. From germline, CDR1 is MDHEN and CDR2 SYDVKM. The CDR3 spans 15 residues. Trimming removed 3 bases from V and 3 bases from J, with 12 bases in between. CDR3 DNA: TGTGCCAGCAGTTTCACACTAGAGGTCAAAAACATTCAGTACTTC. Protein product: CASSFTLEVKNIQYF.

This clone occurred once. This chain links TRBV7-3 with TRBJ1-3, with TRBD1 identical over 8 bases. Germline CDR1 SGHTA, CDR2 FQGTGA. Losses at the gene ends were 5 bases for V and 3 bases for J; bases not matched to a gene: 3. The CDR3 runs 14 residues. The CDR3 nucleotides read TGTGCCAGCAGCCTCGACAGGGGTGGAAACACCATATATTTT. Its protein product is CASSLDRGGNTIYF.

The CDR3 reads CASSLGRSNGYTF. The DNA of the CDR3 is TGTGCCAGCAGCTTGGGGCGGTCAAATGGCTACACCTTC. This chain links TRBV5-5 with TRBJ1-2; D gene unclear. The CDR3 loop spans 13 amino acids. Germline V CDR1 and CDR2: SGHKS, YYEKEE (reference sequence). The V and J ends lost 0 bases and 6 bases respectively, with 9 bases between them.

This clone was picked up a small number of times. This sequence joins TRBV27 and TRBJ1-1; 10 bases align to TRBD1. V trimming: 6 bases; J trimming: 1 base; junction bases outside the gene matches: 2. CDR1 is MNHEY and CDR2 is SMNVEV in the germline V gene (reference sequence). The CDR3 runs 14 residues. The CDR3 nucleotides read TGTGCCAGCAGCAGGGACAGGGGGAACACTGAAGCTTTCTTT. Its protein is CASSRDRGNTEAFF.

The chain links TRBV6-1 to TRBJ2-7; 9 bases are shared with TRBD2. The CDR3 extends over 16 amino acids. Germline trimming cut 0 bases from V and 2 bases from J; bases unmatched to any gene: 5. Germline CDR1 and CDR2: MNHNS and SASEGT. Here the CDR3 DNA reads TGTGCCAGCAGTGAAGCGCCACTAGCGGGTACCTACGAGCAGTACTTC. Protein sequence: CASSEAPLAGTYEQYF.

The rearrangement links TRBV24-1 to TRBJ2-2; 11 bases match TRBD2. CDR1 is KGHDR and CDR2 is SFDVKD in the germline V gene. V was pared by 4 bases and J by 7 bases, with 4 bases of the junction left unmatched. The CDR3 loop spans 15 amino acids. The CDR3 region is CATSELAGGVGELFF. The CDR3 DNA is TGTGCCACCAGTGAGCTAGCGGGAGGTGTCGGGGAGCTGTTTTTT.

The V call is TRBV7-3, the J call TRBJ2-2; 9 positions match TRBD1. J was trimmed by 3 bases and V by 2 bases; bases with no gene match: 7. Germline values: CDR1 SGHTA, CDR2 FQGTGA. CDR3 size: 17 residues. The CDR3 is CASSLGTGKGDTGELFF. The CDR3 coding sequence is TGTGCCAGCAGCTTAGGGACAGGGAAGGGGGACACCGGGGAGCTGTTTTTT.

The chain employs TRBV5-1 and TRBJ2-7; TRBD2 agrees at 8 bases. Germline V gene sequence: CDR1 SGHRS, CDR2 YFSETQ. The ends lost 0 bases at V and 3 bases at J; junction bases unmatched: 2. The CDR3 is 14 residues long. DNA of the CDR3: TGCGCCAGCAGCTTGGATGCGGGAGGCTACGAGCAGTACTTC. Encoded protein: CASSLDAGGYEQYF.